The clone carrying this T cell receptor beta chain was picked up a small number of times. CDR3 length: 15 amino acids. V shed 8 bases and J 0 bases; nucleotides not matched to a gene: 7. Germline CDR1 and CDR2: MNHEY and SVGAGI. The sample comes from a study of blood T cell repertoires in COVID-19. For the study at large: T cells, B-cell-depleted T cells, or PBMCs supplied cDNA or gDNA.

Patients from Seattle were sampled longitudinally, starting during active infection. Here immunoSEQ multiplex PCR was the method, and the copy in TCRdb shows in-frame clones only, minus some. The repertoire holds under 400,000 clones, approximately 90% seen once, with 1.5% to 2% in the top ten. This receptor was taken from a young woman with COVID-19, enrolled during active disease. The chain joins TRBV6-5 to TRBJ2-3; the match to TRBD2 covers 8 bases. Sequencing input: peripheral blood. The CDR3 protein is CASRLTSGSTDTQYF. CDR3 nucleotide sequence: TGTGCCAGCCGACTTACTAGCGGTAGCACAGATACGCAGTATTTT.